These T cell receptor beta chains were read from a single sample in a study of shared T cell receptors in the human thymus. Clones were read by immunoSEQ multiplex PCR, and TCRdb kept only the in-frame ones, dropping some. The data contain about 710,000 clones, about 87% of them singletons. These sequences were also reported in another study, on human thymus T cells.

What was sequenced was thymocytes. Every receptor here comes from a boy in the first two years of life with a congenital heart defect. Both conserved end residues are part of each CDR3. The D gene is left open where the match is weak. Size is omitted from some rows. Given values are once, few, many or a class for expanded clones.

d_gene	v_gene	abundance	len	j_gene	CDR3aa	CDR3nt
TRBD1	TRBV28	.	15	TRBJ1-5	CASSFRQGTGQPQHF	TGTGCCAGCAGTTTCCGACAGGGAACGGGTCAGCCCCAGCATTTT
TRBD1	TRBV19	.	17	TRBJ1-1	CASSTSLGGTGDTEAFF	TGTGCCAGTAGTACGTCTTTGGGCGGGACAGGGGACACTGAAGCTTTCTTT
.	TRBV4-1	once	14	TRBJ2-7	CASSQGGQSYEQYF	TGCGCCAGCAGCCAAGGTGGACAGTCCTACGAGCAGTACTTC
TRBD2	TRBV6-5	.	14	TRBJ2-7	CASRGLANGYEQYF	TGTGCCAGCAGGGGACTAGCAAACGGCTACGAGCAGTACTTC
TRBD2	TRBV2	once	16	TRBJ2-7	CASSEFISGIRYEQYF	TGTGCCAGCAGTGAATTTATCAGCGGGATTAGGTACGAGCAGTACTTC
TRBD2	TRBV28	.	15	TRBJ2-7	CASSSLAGNGYEQYF	TGTGCCAGCAGTTCACTAGCGGGCAATGGGTACGAGCAGTACTTC
.	TRBV6-1	.	13	TRBJ2-1	CAVEGGARNEQFF	TGTGCCGTCGAGGGGGGGGCGCGAAATGAGCAGTTCTTC
TRBD2	TRBV5-8	.	14	TRBJ2-7	CASSLLAGGHEQYF	TGTGCCAGCAGCTTACTAGCGGGAGGCCACGAGCAGTACTTC
TRBD1	TRBV28	.	13	TRBJ2-7	CASSLGQGYEQYF	TGTGCCAGCAGTTTAGGACAGGGGTACGAGCAGTACTTC
TRBD1	TRBV11-2	.	17	TRBJ1-2	CASSLPHIGTAHYGYTF	TGTGCCAGCAGCTTACCCCACATCGGGACAGCCCACTATGGCTACACCTTC
TRBD1	TRBV27	.	14	TRBJ1-1	CASRYKYRGRGAFF	TGTGCCAGCAGATATAAATACAGGGGGCGCGGAGCTTTCTTT
.	TRBV28	.	15	TRBJ2-7	CASTLLDRGKFEQYF	TGTGCCAGCACCCTCCTGGATAGGGGAAAGTTCGAGCAGTACTTC
.	TRBV18	.	13	TRBJ1-1	CASHGTGITEAFF	TGTGCCAGCCACGGTACGGGGATCACTGAAGCTTTCTTT
TRBD2	TRBV12-5	.	15	TRBJ2-2	CASGLAGEFTGELFF	TGTGCTAGTGGTTTAGCGGGAGAGTTTACCGGGGAGCTGTTTTTT
TRBD1	TRBV19	.	15	TRBJ1-2	CASSAPGQSNYGYTF	TGTGCCAGTAGTGCCCCGGGACAGTCTAACTATGGCTACACCTTC
.	TRBV18	.	14	TRBJ1-1	CASSPGTYHSEAFF	TGTGCCAGCTCACCAGGTACTTACCACAGTGAAGCTTTCTTT
.	TRBV28	few	12	TRBJ1-1	CASRGREPEAFF	TGTGCCAGCAGGGGGCGGGAACCTGAAGCTTTCTTT
TRBD1	TRBV10-3	.	15	TRBJ1-2	CAISEASTGGYGYTF	TGTGCCATCAGTGAGGCGTCGACAGGGGGCTATGGCTACACCTTC
TRBD1	TRBV4-2	.	14	TRBJ2-7	CASSQGQGWDEQYF	TGTGCCAGCAGCCAGGGACAGGGGTGGGACGAGCAGTACTTC
.	TRBV7-2	once	16	TRBJ2-5	CASSLEYGGNVETQYF	TGTGCCAGCAGCTTAGAGTACGGGGGAAATGTAGAGACCCAGTACTTC
.	TRBV19	.	14	TRBJ1-1	CASSMEQINTEAFF	TGTGCCAGTAGTATGGAACAGATTAACACTGAAGCTTTCTTT
TRBD1	TRBV12-5	.	17	TRBJ2-5	CASGPTRDRGRGETQYF	TGTGCTAGTGGCCCTACGCGGGACAGGGGACGTGGAGAGACCCAGTACTTC
.	TRBV5-1	.	17	TRBJ2-3	CASSLGGGGQPGYTQYF	TGCGCCAGCAGCTTGGGTGGCGGCGGGCAACCCGGGTATACGCAGTATTTT
.	TRBV9	.	19	TRBJ1-2	CASSGTLALRTAGDYGYTF	TGTGCCAGCAGCGGCACCCTCGCATTACGGACAGCAGGAGACTATGGCTACACCTTC
.	TRBV4-1	.	13	TRBJ1-1	CASSQAYRPEAFF	TGCGCCAGCAGCCAAGCTTACAGGCCTGAAGCTTTCTTT
TRBD2	TRBV7-8	.	15	TRBJ2-3	CASSQLAADTDTQYF	TGTGCCAGCAGTCAACTAGCGGCAGACACAGATACGCAGTATTTT
TRBD1	TRBV5-1	once	16	TRBJ1-2	CASFGQGRTEDYGYTF	TGCGCCAGCTTCGGACAGGGACGCACAGAAGACTATGGCTACACCTTC
TRBD1	TRBV7-6	few	18	TRBJ2-1	CASSLSFPGQGVYNEQFF	TGTGCCAGCAGCTTATCGTTTCCGGGACAGGGAGTCTACAATGAGCAGTTCTTC
.	TRBV27	once	15	TRBJ1-4	CASSSSARRNEKLFF	TGTGCCAGCAGTTCCTCTGCCAGGAGGAATGAAAAACTGTTTTTT
.	TRBV7-9	.	17	TRBJ1-6	CASSFFPIQAPGSPLHF	TGTGCCAGCAGCTTTTTTCCAATACAGGCGCCCGGATCACCCCTCCACTTT
TRBD1	TRBV11-2	.	18	TRBJ2-1	CASSFGALYRGPNNEQFF	TGTGCCAGCAGCTTTGGGGCCCTTTACAGGGGGCCAAACAATGAGCAGTTCTTC
.	TRBV15	.	15	TRBJ1-3	CATSRVRGPGNTIYF	TGTGCCACCAGCAGAGTTCGAGGGCCTGGAAACACCATATATTTT
.	TRBV28	.	15	TRBJ1-6	CASSFRRGNNSPLHF	TGTGCCAGCAGTTTTCGGAGGGGTAATAATTCACCCCTCCACTTT
TRBD2	TRBV9	.	17	TRBJ2-7	CASSVAPGTSVMNEQYF	TGTGCCAGCAGCGTGGCCCCCGGGACTAGCGTGATGAACGAGCAGTACTTC
TRBD1	TRBV6-1	.	17	TRBJ1-5	CASSVRDRGPGGEPQHF	TGTGCCAGCAGTGTCCGGGACAGGGGGCCAGGTGGGGAGCCCCAGCATTTT
.	TRBV6-5	.	13	TRBJ2-1	CASSYRNETGQFF	TGTGCCAGCAGTTACCGTAACGAGACAGGGCAGTTCTTC
TRBD1	TRBV30	.	14	TRBJ1-5	CAWKGGTGDQPQHF	TGTGCCTGGAAGGGGGGGACAGGGGATCAGCCCCAGCATTTT
TRBD1	TRBV5-1	.	17	TRBJ1-2	CASSCLARTGRNYGYTF	TGCGCCAGCAGCTGTTTGGCGAGGACAGGGAGAAACTATGGCTACACCTTC
.	TRBV28	.	15	TRBJ2-3	CASSLWRSEEDTQYF	TGTGCCAGCAGTTTATGGCGGTCAGAGGAGGATACGCAGTATTTT
.	TRBV21-1	.	11	TRBJ1-2	CASSKTPRDTF	TGTGCCAGCAGCAAAACCCCCCGGGACACCTTC
TRBD1	TRBV19	once	15	TRBJ2-2	CASSPQTGDTGELFF	TGTGCCAGTAGTCCTCAGACAGGGGATACCGGGGAGCTGTTTTTT
TRBD1	TRBV9	.	16	TRBJ2-5	CASSLRTGEGVETQYF	TGTGCCAGCAGCCTACGGACAGGGGAGGGCGTAGAGACCCAGTACTTC